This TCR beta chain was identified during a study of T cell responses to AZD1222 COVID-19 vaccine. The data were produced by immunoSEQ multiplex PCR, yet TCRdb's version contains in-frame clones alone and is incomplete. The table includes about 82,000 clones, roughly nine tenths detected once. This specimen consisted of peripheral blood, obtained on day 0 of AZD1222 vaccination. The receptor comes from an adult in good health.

CDR3 nucleotide sequence: TGTGCCAGTAGTGTGCAGGGGGCAATTAATTCACCCCTCCACTTT. Translating it yields CASSVQGAINSPLHF. This chain connects TRBV19 to TRBJ1-6, with 8 positions matching TRBD1. CDR3 length: 15 residues. The trim removed 5 bases at V and 6 bases at J, leaving 6 bases unmatched. CDR1 and CDR2 from the germline V gene are LNHDA and SQIVND (reference sequence).